The present T cell receptor (beta chain) was sequenced within a study of shared clonotypes between healthy human individuals. Broader study findings: What naive subsets generally showed was a larger estimated richness than memory subsets showed.

On this clone: No antigen is known for it.

Each subset's genomic DNA was split evenly across several immunoSEQ plates. In the authors' methods: Quality scores were absent from the junction-only immunoSEQ sequences, so filtering differed. Here immunoSEQ multiplex PCR was the method, and the copy in TCRdb shows in-frame clones only, minus some. That table supplies the V and J calls and clone size; D and trimming were determined from the DNA. Of 2 million to 2.5 million clones listed, about 95% are singletons. CD8 cells regarded as naive lacked CD45RO, were positively chosen for CCR7, and omitted terminally differentiated effector memory CD45RA+ cells. All donors were Caucasian adults living in Nashville, Tennessee. Sequencing was performed on naive CD8+ T cells sorted from blood. The clonotype originates from a man aged 18 to 29 in good health.

The CDR3 loop reads CASSLEDRVYGYTF. The CDR3 bases are TGCGCCAGCAGCTTGGAGGACAGGGTATATGGCTACACCTTC. This chain connects TRBV5-1 to TRBJ1-2; 8 positions agree with TRBD1. Trimming removed 0 bases from V and 5 bases from J; junction bases left unmatched: 3. The CDR3 runs to 14 residues. CDR1 and CDR2 (germline): SGHRS, YFSETQ.